This T cell receptor (beta chain) was documented in a study of long-term antiretroviral therapy in people with HIV. Notes on the study in general: ART was followed by higher diversity that remained below transplant donor controls. No data were available on ART adherence, viral resistance or therapy changes.

Germline V gene lookup returns CDR1 SSHAT and CDR2 FNYEAQ (reference sequence). The CDR3 has 13 amino acids. Survey level was the resolution at which the v3.0 immunoSEQ assay ran. Assay: immunoSEQ multiplex PCR; the TCRdb copy retains only in-frame clones and omits some. There are approximately 28,000 clones in the sample; roughly 87% occur only once, and 1% lies in the top ten. Comment on this clone: Its specificity is not known. At one end, the junction sequence differs from germline, possibly due to a read error.

This receptor was obtained from a man aged 50 to 60 with HIV. The J gene is TRBJ2-5, the V gene TRBV7-7, with TRBD1 matching 8 bases. This sample comprised unsorted PBMCs, obtained 2 years after starting antiretroviral therapy. CDR3 bases: TGTGCTAGCAGCCCGTCCAGGGGGCAGACCCAGTACTTC. Residues: CASSPSRGQTQYF.